This T cell receptor beta chain was identified during a study of OX40 agonist ivuxolimab in advanced cancers. On the study more broadly: The mean age was approximately 60 years, ranging from about 23 to 85, with 80% to 85% of participants male.

Germline loops: CDR1 MNHEY, CDR2 SVGAGI. V dropped 4 bases and J dropped 10; count of bases not matched to a gene: 4. This CDR3 has 12 residues. Sequenced by immunoSEQ multiplex PCR; TCRdb stores in-frame clones only, minus some. The sample holds roughly 61,000 clones, about 88% seen once. The input for sequencing was CD4+ or CD8+ T cells sorted from blood, taken in a trial of the OX40 agonist ivuxolimab. The chain has TRBV6-5 and TRBJ2-5; the match to TRBD2 covers 9 bases. The clonotype comes from an adult with an advanced solid tumor such as melanoma, head and neck, liver or kidney cancer. CDR3 loop: CASSLRRGGQYF. The CDR3 region has the DNA TGTGCCAGCAGTTTACGGCGGGGGGGCCAGTACTTC.